This TCR beta chain was documented in a study of identical twins. Study results and limitations: Model-predicted out-of-frame TCR alpha sharing fell below observed values in monozygotic twins. Fewer insertions characterized abundant cord blood beta clonotypes, whereas memory repertoires showed none.

Details on this clonotype: The antigen is undetermined.

TCRdb analysed the 5' RACE reads with MiXCR anew, one entry per CDR3 protein. The table records about 340,000 distinct CDR3 sequences, 9% of them present only once. V lost 0 bases to trimming and J lost 4 bases, with 16 bases between them. Germline values: CDR1 SGHRS, CDR2 YFSETQ. The CDR3 extends over 16 amino acids. Sequences were obtained from naive T cells sorted from blood. This rearrangement joins TRBV5-1 to TRBJ1-1; perhaps TRBD1 as D (5 bases). This TCR came from a woman aged 50 to 60 in good health. The CDR3 sequence is CASSLAGIGWGTEAFF. DNA of the CDR3: TGCGCCAGCAGCTTGGCAGGGATCGGATGGGGCACTGAAGCTTTCTTT.